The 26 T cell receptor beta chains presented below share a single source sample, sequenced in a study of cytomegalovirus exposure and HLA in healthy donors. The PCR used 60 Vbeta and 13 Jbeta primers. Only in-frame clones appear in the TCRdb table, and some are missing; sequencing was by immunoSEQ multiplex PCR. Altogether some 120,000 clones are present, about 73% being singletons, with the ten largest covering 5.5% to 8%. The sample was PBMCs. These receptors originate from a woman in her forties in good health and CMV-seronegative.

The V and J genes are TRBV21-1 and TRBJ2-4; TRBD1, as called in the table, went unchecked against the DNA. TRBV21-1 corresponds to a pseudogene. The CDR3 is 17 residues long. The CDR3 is CASSKGRQGQLNDIQYF. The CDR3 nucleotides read TGTGCCAGCAGCAAAGGCCGACAGGGGCAACTTAATGACATTCAGTACTTC.

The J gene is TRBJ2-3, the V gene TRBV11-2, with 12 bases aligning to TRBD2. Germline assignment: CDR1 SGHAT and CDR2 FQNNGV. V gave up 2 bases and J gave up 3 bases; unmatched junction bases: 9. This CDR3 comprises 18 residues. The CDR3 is CASSLSPSGRAGTDTQYF. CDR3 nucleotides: TGTGCCAGCAGCTTAAGCCCTAGCGGGAGGGCCGGGACAGATACGCAGTATTTT.

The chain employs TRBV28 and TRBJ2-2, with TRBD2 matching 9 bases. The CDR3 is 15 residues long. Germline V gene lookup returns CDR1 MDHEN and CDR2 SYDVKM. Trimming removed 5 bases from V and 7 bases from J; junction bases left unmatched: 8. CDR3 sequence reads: CASSTRGGESGELFF. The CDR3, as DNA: TGTGCCAGCAGTACGCGGGGGGGGGAAAGCGGGGAGCTGTTTTTT.

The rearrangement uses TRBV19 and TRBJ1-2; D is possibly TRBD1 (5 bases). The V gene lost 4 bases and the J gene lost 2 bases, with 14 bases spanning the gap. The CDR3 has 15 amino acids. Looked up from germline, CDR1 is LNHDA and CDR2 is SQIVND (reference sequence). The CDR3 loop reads CASSRDPGGNYGYTF. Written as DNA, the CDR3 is TGTGCCAGTAGTAGAGACCCCGGGGGAAACTATGGCTACACCTTC. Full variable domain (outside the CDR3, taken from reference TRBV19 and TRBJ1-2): DGGITQSPKYLFRKEGQNVTLSCEQNLNHDAMYWYRQDPGQGLRLIYYSQIVNDFQKGDIAEGYSVSREKKESFPLTVTSAQKNPTAFYLCASSRDPGGNYGYTFGSGTRLTVV.

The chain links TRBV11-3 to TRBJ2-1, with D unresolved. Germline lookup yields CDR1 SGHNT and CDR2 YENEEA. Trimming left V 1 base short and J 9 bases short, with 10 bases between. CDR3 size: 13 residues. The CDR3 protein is CASSLAVAREQFF. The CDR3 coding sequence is TGTGCCAGCAGCTTAGCGGTAGCTCGTGAGCAGTTCTTC.

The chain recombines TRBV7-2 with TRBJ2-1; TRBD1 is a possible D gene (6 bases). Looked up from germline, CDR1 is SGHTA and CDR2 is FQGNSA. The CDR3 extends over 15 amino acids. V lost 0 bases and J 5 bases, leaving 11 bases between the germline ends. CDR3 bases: TGTGCCAGCAGCTTAGCGGGGGCGATTCACAATGAGCAGTTCTTC. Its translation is CASSLAGAIHNEQFF.

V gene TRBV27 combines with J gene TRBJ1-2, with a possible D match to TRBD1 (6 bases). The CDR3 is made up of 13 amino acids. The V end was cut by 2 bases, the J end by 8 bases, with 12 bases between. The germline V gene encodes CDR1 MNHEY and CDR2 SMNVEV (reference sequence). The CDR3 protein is CASSLRGGDGYTF. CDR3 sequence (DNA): TGTGCCAGCAGTTTAAGAGGGGGGGACGGCTACACCTTC.

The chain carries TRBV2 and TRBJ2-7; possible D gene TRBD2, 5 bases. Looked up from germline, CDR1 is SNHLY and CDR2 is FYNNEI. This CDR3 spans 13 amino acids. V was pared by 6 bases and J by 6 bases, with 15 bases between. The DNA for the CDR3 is TGTGCCAGCAGCGCTATGAGGACTGGCGAGCAGTACTTC. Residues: CASSAMRTGEQYF.

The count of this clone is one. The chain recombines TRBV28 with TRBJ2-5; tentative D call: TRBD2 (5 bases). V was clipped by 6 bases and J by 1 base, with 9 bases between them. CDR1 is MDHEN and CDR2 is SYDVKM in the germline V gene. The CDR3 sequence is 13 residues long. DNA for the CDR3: TGTGCCAGCAGCCCCGGGATCCAAGAGACCCAGTACTTC. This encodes CASSPGIQETQYF.

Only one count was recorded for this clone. This chain's CDR3 is CASSSGLAGIRSGDTQYF. The CDR3 DNA reads TGTGCCAGCAGCTCCGGACTAGCGGGTATCCGGAGTGGAGATACGCAGTATTTT. The chain carries TRBV7-2 and TRBJ2-3; 11 bases fit TRBD2. The CDR3 runs 18 residues. The J segment lost 5 bases and the V segment lost 4 bases, leaving 14 bases of the junction unmatched. CDR1 is SGHTA and CDR2 is FQGNSA in the germline V gene.

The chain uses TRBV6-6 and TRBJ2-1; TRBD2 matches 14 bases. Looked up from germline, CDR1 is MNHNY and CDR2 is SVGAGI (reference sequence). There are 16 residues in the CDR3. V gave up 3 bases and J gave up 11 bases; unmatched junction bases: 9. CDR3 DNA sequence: TGTGCCAGCAGTTATGGAGGGACTAGCGGGAGATCCCAGCAGTTCTTC. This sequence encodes CASSYGGTSGRSQQFF.

CDR3 protein: CASSVGDRGHGQYF. CDR3 in DNA: TGTGCCAGCAGCGTAGGGGACAGGGGGCATGGGCAGTACTTC. The chain links TRBV9 to TRBJ2-7; TRBD1 matches 12 bases. In germline, CDR1 is SGDLS, CDR2 YYNGEE. Trimming at V came to 0 bases and at J to 9 bases, leaving 4 bases not matched to a gene. The CDR3 totals 14 residues. The variable domain in full, with the rest retrieved from reference TRBV9 and TRBJ2-7, is DSGVTQTPKHLITATGQRVTLRCSPRSGDLSVYWYQQSLDQGLQFLIQYYNGEERAKGNILERFSAQQFPDLHSELNLSSLELGDSALYFCASSVGDRGHGQYFGPGTRLTVT.

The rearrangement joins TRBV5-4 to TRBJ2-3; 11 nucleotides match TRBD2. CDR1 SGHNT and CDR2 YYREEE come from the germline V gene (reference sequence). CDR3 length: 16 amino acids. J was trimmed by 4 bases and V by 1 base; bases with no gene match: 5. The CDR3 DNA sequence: TGTGCCAGCAGCTTGAAGACTAGCGGGAACTCAGATACGCAGTATTTT. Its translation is CASSLKTSGNSDTQYF.

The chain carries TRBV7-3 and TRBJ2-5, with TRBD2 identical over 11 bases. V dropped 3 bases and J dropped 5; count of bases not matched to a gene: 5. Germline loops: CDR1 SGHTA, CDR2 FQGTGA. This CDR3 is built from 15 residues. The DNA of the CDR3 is TGTGCCAGCAGCTTTACTAGCGGGAGCGGGGAGACCCAGTACTTC. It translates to CASSFTSGSGETQYF. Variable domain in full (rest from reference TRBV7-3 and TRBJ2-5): GAGVSQTPSNKVTEKGKYVELRCDPISGHTALYWYRQSLGQGPEFLIYFQGTGAADDSGLPNDRFFAVRPEGSVSTLKIQRTERGDSAVYLCASSFTSGSGETQYFGPGTRLLVL.

CDR3 sequence reads: CASSKVDFWRHSYNEQFF. In DNA, the CDR3 is TGTGCCAGCAGTAAAGTTGATTTTTGGCGGCACTCCTACAATGAGCAGTTCTTC. The V call is TRBV27, the J call TRBJ2-1; D gene uncertain. With 5 bases removed from V and 0 bases from J, the gap between germline ends came to 20 bases. The CDR3 is made up of 18 amino acids. Germline lookup yields CDR1 MNHEY and CDR2 SMNVEV (reference sequence).

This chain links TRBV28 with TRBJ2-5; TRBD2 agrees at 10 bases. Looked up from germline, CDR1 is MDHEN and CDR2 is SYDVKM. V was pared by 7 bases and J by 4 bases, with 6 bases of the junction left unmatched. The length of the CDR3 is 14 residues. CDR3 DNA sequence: TGTGCCAGCAAACCTAGCGGGAGATCAGAGACCCAGTACTTC. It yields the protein CASKPSGRSETQYF.

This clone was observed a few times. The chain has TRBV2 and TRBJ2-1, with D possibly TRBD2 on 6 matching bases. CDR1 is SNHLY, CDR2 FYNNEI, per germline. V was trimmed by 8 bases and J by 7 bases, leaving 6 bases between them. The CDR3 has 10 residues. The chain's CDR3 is CASGGNEQFF. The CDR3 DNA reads TGTGCCAGCGGGGGGAATGAGCAGTTCTTC.

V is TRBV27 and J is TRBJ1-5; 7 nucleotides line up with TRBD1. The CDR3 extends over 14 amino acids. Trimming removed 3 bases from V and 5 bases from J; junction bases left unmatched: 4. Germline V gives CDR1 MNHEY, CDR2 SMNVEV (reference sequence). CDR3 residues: CASSFRDSHQPQHF. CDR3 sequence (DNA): TGTGCCAGCAGTTTCAGGGACAGCCATCAGCCCCAGCATTTT.

CDR3 protein: CASSEYNEQFF. CDR3 sequence (DNA): TGTGCCAGCAGTGAATATAATGAGCAGTTCTTC. This rearrangement joins TRBV2 to TRBJ2-1; D is uncertain. CDR1 and CDR2 from the germline V gene are SNHLY and FYNNEI. This CDR3 spans 11 amino acids. V shed 2 bases and J shed 7 bases, with 3 bases lying between them.

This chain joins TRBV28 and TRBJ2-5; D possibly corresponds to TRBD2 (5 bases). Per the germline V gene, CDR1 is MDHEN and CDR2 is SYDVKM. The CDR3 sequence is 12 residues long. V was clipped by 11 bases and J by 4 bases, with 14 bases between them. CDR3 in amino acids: CASQRGGETQYF. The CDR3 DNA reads TGTGCCTCCCAAAGAGGAGGAGAGACCCAGTACTTC.

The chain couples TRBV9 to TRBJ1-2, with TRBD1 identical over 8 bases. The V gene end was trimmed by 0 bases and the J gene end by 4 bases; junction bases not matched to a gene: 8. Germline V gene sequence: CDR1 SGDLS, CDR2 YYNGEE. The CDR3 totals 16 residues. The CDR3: CASSVGGQGLGYGYTF. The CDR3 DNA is TGTGCCAGCAGCGTAGGCGGACAGGGATTGGGCTATGGCTACACCTTC.

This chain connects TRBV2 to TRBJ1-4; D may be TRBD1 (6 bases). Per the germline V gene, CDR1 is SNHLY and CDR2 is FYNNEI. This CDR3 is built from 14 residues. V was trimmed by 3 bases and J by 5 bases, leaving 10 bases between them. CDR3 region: CASSDMDSNEKLFF. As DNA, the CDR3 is TGTGCCAGCAGTGACATGGACAGCAATGAAAAACTGTTTTTT.

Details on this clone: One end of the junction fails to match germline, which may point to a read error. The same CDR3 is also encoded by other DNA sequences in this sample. DNA for the CDR3: TGCGCCAGCAGCGCCACCCGGGGACTAGCGGCAGATACGCAGTATTTT. Its protein is CASSATRGLAADTQYF. The gene calls are TRBV9 and TRBJ2-3; TRBD2 agrees at 11 bases. There are 16 residues in the CDR3. Per germline, CDR1 SGDLS and CDR2 YYNGEE.

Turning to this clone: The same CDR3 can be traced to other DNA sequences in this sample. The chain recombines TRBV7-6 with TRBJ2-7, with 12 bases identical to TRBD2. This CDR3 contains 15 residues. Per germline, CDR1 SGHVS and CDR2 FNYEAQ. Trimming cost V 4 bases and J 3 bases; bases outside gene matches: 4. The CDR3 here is CASSSLAGGGYEQYF. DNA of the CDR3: TGTGCCAGCAGCTCGCTAGCGGGGGGGGGCTACGAGCAGTACTTC.

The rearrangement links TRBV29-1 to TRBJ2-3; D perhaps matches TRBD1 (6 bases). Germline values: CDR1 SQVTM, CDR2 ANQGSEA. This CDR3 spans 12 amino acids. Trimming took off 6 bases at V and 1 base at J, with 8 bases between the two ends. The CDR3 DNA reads TGCAGCGTAGGACAGCGCACAGATACGCAGTATTTT. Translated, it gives CSVGQRTDTQYF.

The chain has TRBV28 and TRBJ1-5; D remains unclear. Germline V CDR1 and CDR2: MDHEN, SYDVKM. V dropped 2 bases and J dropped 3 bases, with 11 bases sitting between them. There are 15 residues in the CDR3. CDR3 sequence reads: CASSLAGKPNQPQHF. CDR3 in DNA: TGTGCCAGCAGTTTAGCCGGGAAGCCCAATCAGCCCCAGCATTTT.